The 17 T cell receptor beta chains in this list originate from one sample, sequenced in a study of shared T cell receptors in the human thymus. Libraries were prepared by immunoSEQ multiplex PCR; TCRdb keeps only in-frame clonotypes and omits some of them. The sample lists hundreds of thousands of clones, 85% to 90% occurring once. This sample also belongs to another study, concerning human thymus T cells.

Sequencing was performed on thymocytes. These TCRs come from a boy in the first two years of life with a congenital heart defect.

The CDR3 protein is CATSGKTSGRGGSYEQYF. CDR3 bases: TGTGCCACCAGTGGTAAGACTAGCGGGAGGGGAGGTTCCTACGAGCAGTACTTC. V is TRBV15 and J is TRBJ2-7; 14 bases are a match to TRBD2. The CDR3 runs 18 residues. Looked up from germline, CDR1 is LNHNV and CDR2 is YYDKDF (reference sequence). V trimming: 6 bases; J trimming: 1 base; junction bases outside the gene matches: 11.

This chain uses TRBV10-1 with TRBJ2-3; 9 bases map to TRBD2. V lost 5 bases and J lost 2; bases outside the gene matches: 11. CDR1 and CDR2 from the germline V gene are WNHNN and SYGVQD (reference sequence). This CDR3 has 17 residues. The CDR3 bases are TGCGCCAGCAGTAGGGCGGGAGGGCCGGGGCACACAGATACGCAGTATTTT. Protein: CASSRAGGPGHTDTQYF.

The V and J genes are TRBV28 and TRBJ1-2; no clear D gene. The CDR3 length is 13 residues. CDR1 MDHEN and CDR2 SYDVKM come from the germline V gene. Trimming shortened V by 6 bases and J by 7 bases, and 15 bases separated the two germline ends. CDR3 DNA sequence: TGTGCCAGCAGGCAGACATATATCTCTGGCTACACCTTC. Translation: CASRQTYISGYTF.

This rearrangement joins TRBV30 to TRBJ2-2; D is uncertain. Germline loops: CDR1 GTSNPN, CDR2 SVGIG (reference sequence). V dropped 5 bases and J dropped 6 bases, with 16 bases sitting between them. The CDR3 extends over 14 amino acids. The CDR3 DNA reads TGTGCCTGGCGTACCCCTTACTTTTCCGGGGAGCTGTTTTTT. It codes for CAWRTPYFSGELFF.

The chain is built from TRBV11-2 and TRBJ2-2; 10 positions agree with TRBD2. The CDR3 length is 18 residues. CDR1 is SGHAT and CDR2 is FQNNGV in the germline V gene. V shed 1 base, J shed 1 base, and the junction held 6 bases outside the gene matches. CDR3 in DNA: TGTGCCAGCAGCTTAGGGCTAGCGGGAGTGCGGAACACCGGGGAGCTGTTTTTT. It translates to CASSLGLAGVRNTGELFF.

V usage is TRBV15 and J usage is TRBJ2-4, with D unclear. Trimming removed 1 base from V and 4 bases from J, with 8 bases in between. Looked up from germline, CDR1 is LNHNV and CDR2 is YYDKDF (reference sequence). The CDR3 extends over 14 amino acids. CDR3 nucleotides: TGTGCCACCAGCAGAGCCACAGAGAAAAACATTCAGTACTTC. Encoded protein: CATSRATEKNIQYF.

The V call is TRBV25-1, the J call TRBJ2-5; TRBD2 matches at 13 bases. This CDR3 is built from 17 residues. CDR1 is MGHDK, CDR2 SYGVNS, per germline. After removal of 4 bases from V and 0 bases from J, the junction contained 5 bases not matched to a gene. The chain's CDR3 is CASSARGTSGNQETQYF. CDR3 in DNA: TGTGCCAGCAGTGCCCGCGGGACTAGCGGGAACCAAGAGACCCAGTACTTC.

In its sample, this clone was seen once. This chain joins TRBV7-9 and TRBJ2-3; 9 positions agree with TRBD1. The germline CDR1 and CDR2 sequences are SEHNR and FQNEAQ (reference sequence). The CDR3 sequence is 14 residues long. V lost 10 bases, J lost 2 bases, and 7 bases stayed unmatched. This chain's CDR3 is CANGGQGPTDTQYF. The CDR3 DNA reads TGTGCCAACGGGGGACAGGGACCCACAGATACGCAGTATTTT.

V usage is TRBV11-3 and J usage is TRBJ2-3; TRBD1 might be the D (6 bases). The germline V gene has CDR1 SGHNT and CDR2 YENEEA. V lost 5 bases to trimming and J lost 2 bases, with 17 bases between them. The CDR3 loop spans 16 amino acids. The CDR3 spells CASSQIKTGYTDTQYF. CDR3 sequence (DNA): TGTGCCAGCAGCCAGATTAAGACAGGATACACAGATACGCAGTATTTT.

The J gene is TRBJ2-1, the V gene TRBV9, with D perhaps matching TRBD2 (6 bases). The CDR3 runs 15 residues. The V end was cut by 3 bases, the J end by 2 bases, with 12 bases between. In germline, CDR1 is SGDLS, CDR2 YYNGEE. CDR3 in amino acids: CASSGGVRTYNEQFF. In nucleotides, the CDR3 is TGTGCCAGCAGCGGGGGGGTGCGTACCTACAATGAGCAGTTCTTC.

The CDR3 coding sequence is TGTGCCAGCAGTAGCGGGAAGGGCACCGGGGAGCTGTTTTTT. Amino acids: CASSSGKGTGELFF. The rearrangement uses TRBV4-2 and TRBJ2-2; 8 positions match TRBD2. The CDR3 spans 14 residues. With V trimmed by 6 bases and J by 4 bases, 4 bases remained unmatched. CDR1 LGHNA and CDR2 YNFKEQ come from the germline V gene.

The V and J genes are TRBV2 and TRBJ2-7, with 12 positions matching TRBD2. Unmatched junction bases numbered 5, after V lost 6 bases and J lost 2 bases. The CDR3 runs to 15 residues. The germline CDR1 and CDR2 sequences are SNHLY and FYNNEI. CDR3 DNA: TGTGCCAGCAGATCGCTAGCGGGAGGGCCCTACGAGCAGTACTTC. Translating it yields CASRSLAGGPYEQYF.

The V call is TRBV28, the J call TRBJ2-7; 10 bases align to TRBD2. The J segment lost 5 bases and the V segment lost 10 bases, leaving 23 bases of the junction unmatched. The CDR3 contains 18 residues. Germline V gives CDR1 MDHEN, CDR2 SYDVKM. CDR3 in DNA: TGTGCCACCAATCAACCCACAGCGGGAGGGCCCGTGGAGGACGAGCAGTACTTC. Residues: CATNQPTAGGPVEDEQYF.

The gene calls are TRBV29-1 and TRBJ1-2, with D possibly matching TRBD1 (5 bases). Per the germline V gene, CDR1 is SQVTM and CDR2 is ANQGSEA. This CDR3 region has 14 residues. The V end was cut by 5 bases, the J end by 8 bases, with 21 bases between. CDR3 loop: CSVYDEGHLGGYTF. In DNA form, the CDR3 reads TGCAGCGTTTACGATGAAGGACATCTTGGGGGCTACACCTTC. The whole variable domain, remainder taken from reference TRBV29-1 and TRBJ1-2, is SAVISQKPSRDICQRGTSLTIQCQVDSQVTMMFWYRQQPGQSLTLIATANQGSEATYESGFVIDKFPISRPNLTFSTLTVSNMSPEDSSIYLCSVYDEGHLGGYTFGSGTRLTVV.

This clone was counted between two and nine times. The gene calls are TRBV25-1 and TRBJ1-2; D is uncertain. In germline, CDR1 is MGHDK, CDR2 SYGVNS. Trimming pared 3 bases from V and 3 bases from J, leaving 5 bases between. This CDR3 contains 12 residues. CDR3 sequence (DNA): TGTGCCAGCAGTGAGGCAGACTATGGCTACACCTTC. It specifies CASSEADYGYTF.

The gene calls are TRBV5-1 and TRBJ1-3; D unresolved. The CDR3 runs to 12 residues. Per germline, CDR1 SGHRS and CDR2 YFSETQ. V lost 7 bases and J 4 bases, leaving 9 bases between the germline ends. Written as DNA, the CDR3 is TGCGCCAGCTTCCAATCAGGAAACACCATATATTTT. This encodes CASFQSGNTIYF.

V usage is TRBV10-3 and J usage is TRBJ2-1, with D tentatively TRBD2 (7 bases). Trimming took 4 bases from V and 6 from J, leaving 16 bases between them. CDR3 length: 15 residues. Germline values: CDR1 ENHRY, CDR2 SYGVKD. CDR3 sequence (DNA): TGTGCCATCAGTGGGAACAGGGACTACGCCAATGAGCAGTTCTTC. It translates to CAISGNRDYANEQFF.